This is a list of T cell receptor beta chains from one sample in a study of follicular helper T cells after annual influenza vaccination. Sequencing was performed with immunoSEQ multiplex PCR; in TCRdb, only in-frame clones are kept and a portion is missing. The sample contains some 15,000 clones, roughly 83% of which appear only once. The material was CXCR5+ CD38- circulating T follicular helper cells from blood, obtained 7 days after influenza vaccination. Source of these receptors: an adult who received the influenza vaccine. Each CDR3 is given with its conserved first and last residue. Fields, in order: V gene, D gene, J gene, clone size, CDR3 DNA, CDR3 protein. A D gene is named only where the DNA matches it firmly. Clone size is shown for a subset of rows, as once, few, many or a class of expanded clone.

V gene: TRBV5-5
D gene: TRBD2
J gene: TRBJ2-3
clone size: .
CDR3 DNA: TGTGCCAGCAGCATGGGGACTAGCGGCAGTACAGATACGCAGTATTTT
CDR3 protein: CASSMGTSGSTDTQYF

V gene: TRBV5-6
D gene: .
J gene: TRBJ1-5
clone size: once
CDR3 DNA: TGTGCCAGCAGCTTGGGGGGGGGCTCTAATCAGCCCCAGCATTTT
CDR3 protein: CASSLGGGSNQPQHF

V gene: TRBV6-5
D gene: TRBD2
J gene: TRBJ2-7
clone size: .
CDR3 DNA: TGTGCCAGCAGAGGGAGGGTCTACGAGCAGTACTTC
CDR3 protein: CASRGRVYEQYF

V gene: TRBV19
D gene: TRBD2
J gene: TRBJ2-5
clone size: few
CDR3 DNA: TGTGCCAGTAGGGGCGGGGGAGAAGTTGGGACCCAGTACTTC
CDR3 protein: CASRGGGEVGTQYF

V gene: TRBV18
D gene: TRBD1
J gene: TRBJ1-2
clone size: few
CDR3 DNA: TGTGCCAGCTCACCAGGGACAGGGGCTGGCTACACCTTC
CDR3 protein: CASSPGTGAGYTF

V gene: TRBV4-2
D gene: .
J gene: TRBJ1-2
clone size: .
CDR3 DNA: TGTGCCAGCAGCCCCCGAAAGGGAGAAGGCTACACCTTC
CDR3 protein: CASSPRKGEGYTF

V gene: TRBV19
D gene: TRBD1
J gene: TRBJ1-2
clone size: .
CDR3 DNA: TGTGCCAGTAGTCGTGCGGACAGGGATCACTATGGCTACACCTTC
CDR3 protein: CASSRADRDHYGYTF

V gene: TRBV18
D gene: TRBD1
J gene: TRBJ2-7
clone size: .
CDR3 DNA: TGTGCCAGCTCACAGAGACAGGGGGCAGGCTACGAGCAGTACTTC
CDR3 protein: CASSQRQGAGYEQYF

V gene: TRBV4-2
D gene: .
J gene: TRBJ1-1
clone size: .
CDR3 DNA: TGTGCCAGCAGCCTACAGGGAGACACTGAAGCTTTCTTT
CDR3 protein: CASSLQGDTEAFF

V gene: TRBV5-4
D gene: .
J gene: TRBJ1-1
clone size: .
CDR3 DNA: TGTGCCAGCAGCTTGGACCCGGGGATGAACACTGAAGCTTTCTTT
CDR3 protein: CASSLDPGMNTEAFF

V gene: TRBV18
D gene: TRBD1
J gene: TRBJ2-7
clone size: .
CDR3 DNA: TGTGCCAGCTCACTAGCCCGGGGACAGGCAGCCTACGAGCAGTACTTC
CDR3 protein: CASSLARGQAAYEQYF

V gene: TRBV6-5
D gene: TRBD1
J gene: TRBJ2-7
clone size: .
CDR3 DNA: TGTGCCAGCAGCCTCCAGGGGGCCCGGAGCGAGCAGTACTTC
CDR3 protein: CASSLQGARSEQYF

V gene: TRBV2
D gene: TRBD2
J gene: TRBJ2-7
clone size: .
CDR3 DNA: TGTGCCAGCAGTGTACGGGCGCCATGGGGGGGGTACGAGCAGTACTTC
CDR3 protein: CASSVRAPWGGYEQYF

V gene: TRBV6-5
D gene: .
J gene: TRBJ1-1
clone size: .
CDR3 DNA: TGTGCCAGCAGTCCAGGGGCCCGCCCGAACACTGAAGCTTTCTTT
CDR3 protein: CASSPGARPNTEAFF

V gene: TRBV28
D gene: TRBD2
J gene: TRBJ2-1
clone size: .
CDR3 DNA: TGTGCCAGCAGTCGAGCGGGAAGCTCGGATGAGCAGTTCTTC
CDR3 protein: CASSRAGSSDEQFF

V gene: TRBV11-2
D gene: TRBD2
J gene: TRBJ2-6
clone size: .
CDR3 DNA: TGTGCCAGCAGCACTAGCGGGGTCCCCGGGGCTAACGTCCTGACTTTC
CDR3 protein: CASSTSGVPGANVLTF

V gene: TRBV7-9
D gene: TRBD2
J gene: TRBJ2-7
clone size: .
CDR3 DNA: TGTGCCAGCAGCTTTCCAGCGGGGGGTCGGATGAGCGAGCAGTACTTC
CDR3 protein: CASSFPAGGRMSEQYF

V gene: TRBV11-1
D gene: TRBD2
J gene: TRBJ2-2
clone size: .
CDR3 DNA: TGTGCCAGCAGCCGAACTAGCGCTTACACCGGGGAGCTGTTTTTT
CDR3 protein: CASSRTSAYTGELFF

V gene: TRBV14
D gene: TRBD1
J gene: TRBJ2-2
clone size: once
CDR3 DNA: TGTGCCAGCAGGAGAGACAGGGAAGCCGGGGAGCTGTTTTTT
CDR3 protein: CASRRDREAGELFF

V gene: TRBV7-8
D gene: .
J gene: TRBJ1-6
clone size: .
CDR3 DNA: TGTGCCAGCAGCTTAGGCTGGAGAGGGAGTAATTCACCCCTCCACTTT
CDR3 protein: CASSLGWRGSNSPLHF

V gene: TRBV2
D gene: .
J gene: TRBJ1-3
clone size: .
CDR3 DNA: TGTGCCAGCAGTGACGCCAGGGCCCACTCTGGAAACACCATATATTTT
CDR3 protein: CASSDARAHSGNTIYF

V gene: TRBV2
D gene: .
J gene: TRBJ2-5
clone size: few
CDR3 DNA: TGTGCCACTGCTTATTCGACAAAGACCCAGTACTTC
CDR3 protein: CATAYSTKTQYF

V gene: TRBV6-5
D gene: .
J gene: TRBJ1-4
clone size: .
CDR3 DNA: TGTGCCAGCAGCTTCGGGATTTATGACGAAAAACTGTTTTTT
CDR3 protein: CASSFGIYDEKLFF

V gene: TRBV5-4
D gene: .
J gene: TRBJ2-2
clone size: .
CDR3 DNA: TGTGCCAGCAGCTTGGGGGCGCGGAGGAGCACCGGGGAGCTGTTTTTT
CDR3 protein: CASSLGARRSTGELFF

V gene: TRBV5-1
D gene: .
J gene: TRBJ2-3
clone size: .
CDR3 DNA: TGCGCCAGCAGCTTGGGCGGGGGCACAGATACGCAGTATTTT
CDR3 protein: CASSLGGGTDTQYF

V gene: TRBV2
D gene: TRBD1
J gene: TRBJ1-5
clone size: .
CDR3 DNA: TGTGCCAGCAGTCCGGACAGGGGGCCGCGCATGACCCAGCATTTT
CDR3 protein: CASSPDRGPRMTQHF

V gene: TRBV9
D gene: TRBD2
J gene: TRBJ2-1
clone size: .
CDR3 DNA: TGTGCCAGCAGCCCAAAACTAGCGGGGGCTTACAATGAGCAGTTCTTC
CDR3 protein: CASSPKLAGAYNEQFF

V gene: TRBV10-1
D gene: TRBD1
J gene: TRBJ1-5
clone size: few
CDR3 DNA: TGCGCCAGCAGAGAGGACAGGTCCGAGAGCAATCAGCCCCAGCATTTT
CDR3 protein: CASREDRSESNQPQHF

V gene: TRBV5-5
D gene: TRBD2
J gene: TRBJ2-7
clone size: .
CDR3 DNA: TGTGCCAGCAGCTTGAGACTAGCCACCTACGAGCAGTACTTC
CDR3 protein: CASSLRLATYEQYF

V gene: TRBV7-2
D gene: .
J gene: TRBJ1-1
clone size: .
CDR3 DNA: TGTGCCAGCAGCTTAGCAGGGGGGGCTGAAGCTTTCTTT
CDR3 protein: CASSLAGGAEAFF

V gene: TRBV7-2
D gene: TRBD1
J gene: TRBJ1-2
clone size: few
CDR3 DNA: TGTGCCAGCAGCCGAATGGGACAGCTCCATGACACCTTC
CDR3 protein: CASSRMGQLHDTF

V gene: TRBV19
D gene: .
J gene: TRBJ2-3
clone size: few
CDR3 DNA: TGTGCCAGTAGTAACGACAGGTATAGAGGTACGCAGTATTTT
CDR3 protein: CASSNDRYRGTQYF

V gene: TRBV2
D gene: .
J gene: TRBJ2-1
clone size: .
CDR3 DNA: TGTGCCAGCACCCGGACAAGTATGTTCGATGAGCAGTTCTTC
CDR3 protein: CASTRTSMFDEQFF

V gene: TRBV5-1
D gene: .
J gene: TRBJ2-5
clone size: .
CDR3 DNA: TGCGCCAGCAGCTTGGCTGTGCAGGGTAGAGAGACCCAGTACTTC
CDR3 protein: CASSLAVQGRETQYF

V gene: TRBV12-5
D gene: .
J gene: TRBJ1-5
clone size: once
CDR3 DNA: TGTGCTAGTGCTCAGGGTTCTGGCCAGCCCCAGCATTTT
CDR3 protein: CASAQGSGQPQHF

V gene: TRBV5-6
D gene: .
J gene: TRBJ2-2
clone size: .
CDR3 DNA: TGTGCCAGCAGCTTGGGCCCGGTCACCGGGGAGCTGTTTTTT
CDR3 protein: CASSLGPVTGELFF

V gene: TRBV6-5
D gene: .
J gene: TRBJ1-2
clone size: .
CDR3 DNA: TGTGCCAGCAGTTACGACGTAGGGGCAAACTATGGCTACACCTTC
CDR3 protein: CASSYDVGANYGYTF

V gene: TRBV7-9
D gene: TRBD2
J gene: TRBJ2-5
clone size: .
CDR3 DNA: TGTGCCAGCAGCTTCCTAGCGGGTGGAGGAGAGACCCAGTACTTC
CDR3 protein: CASSFLAGGGETQYF

V gene: TRBV7-2
D gene: TRBD1
J gene: TRBJ2-7
clone size: .
CDR3 DNA: TGTGCCAGCAGCTTTCGACAGGGACAGGCCGAGCAGTACTTC
CDR3 protein: CASSFRQGQAEQYF

V gene: TRBV28
D gene: TRBD2
J gene: TRBJ2-7
clone size: .
CDR3 DNA: TGTGCCAGCAGCAGCGGGGGGCCCGTCGAGCAGTACTTC
CDR3 protein: CASSSGGPVEQYF

V gene: TRBV11-2
D gene: TRBD1
J gene: TRBJ1-6
clone size: .
CDR3 DNA: TGTGCCAGCAGCTTACCAGGGGGCGGTAAACCCCTCCACTTT
CDR3 protein: CASSLPGGGKPLHF